This T cell receptor (beta chain) appears in the sequencing data of a study of patients and donors after allogeneic stem cell transplantation. Trimming removed 3 bases at V and 12 bases at J, with 12 bases between. This CDR3 region has 11 residues. TCRdb re-derived calls from the RT-PCR reads in MiXCR, one entry per CDR3 protein. The sample shows roughly 940,000 distinct CDR3 sequences, about a sixth of them seen only once. Specimen: blood, either unsorted or a sorted T cell fraction (not recorded which). The chain recombines TRBV12-3 or TRBV12-4 with TRBJ2-7; D uncertain. The TCR was taken from a human donor who was either an allogeneic HSCT recipient or a stem cell or donor lymphocyte infusion donor (not recorded which). It is not recorded whose cells these are; they may come from a transplant donor. The CDR3 protein is CASSFKFYRYF. The CDR3 nucleotides read TGTGCCAGCAGTTTTAAGTTTTATCGGTACTTC.